The 29 T cell receptor beta chains given below trace back to one sample, sequenced in a study of blood T cells in healthy people across ages. The authors ran a second PCR of about 7 to 11 cycles using a sample-barcoded 5' primer and a J-beta primer mix. TCRdb used MiXCR to reprocess the 5' RACE reads, holding one entry per CDR3 protein. The sample carries about 930,000 distinct CDR3 sequences, under 35% recorded once. The same sample was also studied in work on T cells of mothers and their children.

Sequenced sample: blood. All receptors come from a woman between 35 and 50 years old in good health.

This clonotype was counted at least ten times. The chain uses TRBV5-1 and TRBJ2-3; TRBD2 matches 7 bases. The V gene's germline CDR1 is SGHRS and CDR2 YFSETQ. Trimming at V came to 6 bases and at J to 2 bases, leaving 12 bases not matched to a gene. The CDR3 is 16 amino acids. DNA of the CDR3: TGCGCCAGCACCCTAGGGGCTAGCGGTAACACAGATACGCAGTATTTT. Its translation is CASTLGASGNTDTQYF.

This clonotype came up a few times. V usage is TRBV4-3 and J usage is TRBJ2-6; possible D gene TRBD1, 6 bases. The V gene lost 3 bases and the J gene lost 0 bases, with 9 bases spanning the gap. The germline CDR1 and CDR2 sequences are LGHNA and YSLEER. The CDR3 extends over 16 amino acids. For the CDR3, the DNA is TGCGCCAGCAGCCATATAGGGGGCTCTGGGGCCAACGTCCTGACTTTC. Translation: CASSHIGGSGANVLTF.

This clonotype was seen a few times. The chain carries TRBV7-2 and TRBJ1-2; unclear D gene. This CDR3 has 14 residues. V was pared by 3 bases and J by 10 bases, with 18 bases between. Germline CDR1 is SGHTA and CDR2 is FQGNSA. CDR3 sequence (DNA): TGTGCCAGCAGCTTTAGACCACAACTCAGGTTCTACACCTTC. The encoded protein is CASSFRPQLRFYTF.

This clonotype was picked up many times. The chain uses TRBV20-1 and TRBJ2-1; D unclear. Trimming took 3 bases from V and 2 from J, leaving 11 bases between them. Germline V lookup: CDR1 DFQATT, CDR2 SNEGSKA (reference sequence). The CDR3 consists of 14 residues. The CDR3 here is CSASPVNPYNEQFF. DNA for the CDR3: TGCAGTGCTAGCCCAGTGAACCCCTACAATGAGCAGTTCTTC.

This clonotype showed up just a few times. The chain couples TRBV28 to TRBJ1-2, with 8 bases aligning to TRBD1. Germline-derived CDR1 and CDR2 are MDHEN and SYDVKM. Germline trimming cut 5 bases from V and 1 base from J; bases unmatched to any gene: 15. This CDR3 is built from 18 residues. CDR3 residues: CASSPRTGRRHFNYGYTF. CDR3 coding DNA: TGTGCCAGCAGTCCCAGGACAGGGCGGAGGCATTTTAACTATGGCTACACCTTC.

V gene TRBV20-1 combines with J gene TRBJ1-2; 12 bases agree with TRBD1. The CDR3 is made up of 12 amino acids. V gave up 7 bases and J gave up 6 bases; unmatched junction bases: 3. Per germline, CDR1 DFQATT and CDR2 SNEGSKA (reference sequence). CDR3 in DNA: TGCAGTGTGGGACAGGGGGCAGATGGCTACACCTTC. This translates into CSVGQGADGYTF.

Note on this clonotype: Germline and junction disagree at one end, which may indicate a read error. The chain combines TRBV20-1 with TRBJ2-1, with D perhaps assigned TRBD1 or TRBD2 (6 bases each). This CDR3 has 14 residues. Germline assignment: CDR1 DFQATT and CDR2 SNEGSKA (reference sequence). As DNA, the CDR3 is TGTAGTGTCCTAACGGGGGCTCTTTCCAATGAGCAGTTCTTC. Translating gives CSVLTGALSNEQFF.

J is TRBJ2-2 and V is TRBV6-6; no clear D gene. Germline-derived CDR1 and CDR2 are MNHNY and SVGAGI (reference sequence). The CDR3 totals 14 residues. V was cut by 2 bases and J by 1 base, with 5 bases left in between. CDR3 sequence reads: CASSYRRNTGELFF. The CDR3 nucleotides read TGTGCCAGCAGTTACCGGCGGAACACCGGGGAGCTGTTTTTT.

The chain couples TRBV7-9 to TRBJ2-5; weak D call: TRBD1 (6 bases). The DNA matches TRBJ2-7 better at its end, which makes the J call doubtful. The CDR3 is 13 amino acids. Germline lookup yields CDR1 SEHNR and CDR2 FQNEAQ (reference sequence). CDR3 region: CASSLAHRVEQYF. The CDR3 coding sequence is TGTGCCAGCAGCTTAGCCCACAGGGTCGAGCAGTACTTC.

This clonotype was observed a handful of times. This chain links TRBV7-3 with TRBJ2-3; D is perhaps TRBD2 (6 bases). This CDR3 is built from 15 residues. The V and J ends lost 1 base and 2 bases respectively, with 10 bases between them. Germline V gene data show CDR1 as SGHTA and CDR2 as FQGTGA. The CDR3: CASSLMAGITDTQYF. CDR3 in DNA: TGTGCCAGCAGCTTAATGGCGGGAATCACAGATACGCAGTATTTT.

The sample holds one count of this clonotype. The rearrangement links TRBV7-3 to TRBJ2-5; a weak D match, TRBD2 (5 bases). This CDR3 has 15 amino acids. Germline CDR1 is SGHTA and CDR2 is FQGTGA. Trimming removed 2 bases at V and 2 bases at J, with 12 bases between. The CDR3 DNA follows: TGTGCCAGCAGCTTAGGGGTTGGGGAGCAAGAGACCCAGTACTTC. Its protein is CASSLGVGEQETQYF.

Only a few counts were recorded for this clonotype. The chain couples TRBV29-1 to TRBJ1-2, with D possibly being TRBD1 (5 bases). V shed 1 base and J shed 6 bases, with 9 bases lying between them. CDR3 length equals 12 residues. Germline values: CDR1 SQVTM, CDR2 ANQGSEA. The CDR3 here is CSVEGPGNGYTF. The CDR3 DNA reads TGCAGCGTTGAAGGGCCAGGGAATGGCTACACCTTC.

This chain connects TRBV27 to TRBJ1-2; D may be TRBD1 (5 bases). CDR3 length: 15 residues. With 9 bases removed from V and 8 bases from J, the gap between germline ends came to 25 bases. CDR1 and CDR2 (germline): MNHEY, SMNVEV (reference sequence). The CDR3 region is CASTPMGQGSGGYTF. The DNA of the CDR3 is TGTGCCAGTACCCCCATGGGGCAGGGATCGGGAGGCTACACCTTC.

In this sample, this clonotype turned up many times. The chain is built from TRBV27 and TRBJ2-7, with D uncertain. Looked up from germline, CDR1 is MNHEY and CDR2 is SMNVEV (reference sequence). V gave up 3 bases and J gave up 5 bases, with 20 bases separating them. This CDR3 region has 16 residues. CDR3 in amino acids: CASSFLVTGLRNEQYF. In DNA, the CDR3 is TGTGCCAGCAGTTTCCTGGTTACGGGTCTTAGAAACGAGCAGTACTTC.

Of note for this clonotype: A much larger clone differs from this one at a single base, so this may be a read error. This chain uses TRBV9 with TRBJ2-4; possibly TRBD2 for D (5 bases). Trimming took 0 bases from V and 13 from J, leaving 20 bases between them. CDR1 and CDR2 from the germline V gene are SGDLS and YYNGEE. The CDR3 is 15 amino acids. DNA of the CDR3: TGTGCCAGCAGCGTAGATGGCTACCCGGGAAATGAGCAGTACTTC. Its translation is CASSVDGYPGNEQYF.

This clonotype was found many times. This may be a read error: a much more frequent sequence differs by one nucleotide. The chain links TRBV12-3 or TRBV12-4 to TRBJ2-5, with TRBD2 matching 10 bases. The CDR3 runs 16 residues. Trimming removed 5 bases from V and 5 bases from J; junction bases left unmatched: 11. In DNA, the CDR3 is TGTGCCAGCAGTCCCCCTGGGGTTAGCGGGGGGGAGACCCAGTACTTC. It is translated as CASSPPGVSGGETQYF.

The chain has TRBV6-2 or TRBV6-3 and TRBJ2-7, with 8 bases lining up with TRBD2. The germline CDR1 and CDR2 sequences are MNHEY and SVGEGT. This CDR3 comprises 16 residues. Trimming removed 0 bases from V and 0 bases from J; junction bases left unmatched: 4. CDR3 amino acids: CASSYSLADSSYEQYF. The CDR3, as DNA: TGTGCCAGCAGTTACTCACTAGCGGACAGCTCCTACGAGCAGTACTTC.

The rearrangement uses TRBV28 and TRBJ1-2; D is uncertain. Per the germline V gene, CDR1 is MDHEN and CDR2 is SYDVKM. V was cut by 2 bases and J by 4 bases, with 8 bases left in between. The length of the CDR3 is 13 residues. The CDR3 region has the DNA TGTGCCAGCAGTTTACTAGAGAGCTATGGCTACACCTTC. Translated: CASSLLESYGYTF.

Points on this clonotype: One end of the junction varies from germline; a read error may be responsible. The gene calls are TRBV5-1 and TRBJ2-1, with 10 bases identical to TRBD2. Germline CDR1 SGHRS, CDR2 YFSETQ. The CDR3 is 15 residues long. CDR3 sequence (DNA): TGCACCAGCAGCTTGGGGAGCGGGGGGGCCCATAAGCAGTTCTTC. It encodes CTSSLGSGGAHKQFF.

In this sample, this clonotype turned up many times. The chain combines TRBV2 with TRBJ2-7, with 7 bases identical to TRBD1. The CDR3 contains 12 residues. After removal of 8 bases from V and 6 bases from J, the junction contained 7 bases not matched to a gene. Germline CDR1 SNHLY, CDR2 FYNNEI. This chain's CDR3 is CASGYGTVEQYF. As DNA, the CDR3 is TGTGCCAGCGGGTACGGGACAGTCGAGCAGTACTTC.

This clonotype has only a few counts. V usage is TRBV4-1 and J usage is TRBJ1-1; 12 bases match TRBD1. The CDR3 runs 16 residues. After removal of 0 bases from V and 5 bases from J, the junction contained 4 bases not matched to a gene. Germline lookup yields CDR1 MGHRA and CDR2 YSYEKL. The CDR3 sequence: CASSQDRDRGPTEAFF. As DNA, the CDR3 is TGCGCCAGCAGCCAAGATCGGGACAGGGGGCCAACTGAAGCTTTCTTT.

This clonotype was seen more than once but under ten times. Given a much more abundant clone one base away, this may be a read error. V gene TRBV6-1 combines with J gene TRBJ1-2; D is possibly TRBD1 (5 bases). CDR1 and CDR2 from the germline V gene are MNHNS and SASEGT. The CDR3 sequence is 17 residues long. CDR3 DNA sequence: TGTGCCGGCAGTGAAGCCGGGCCTGGGGGAGGGAACTATGGCTACACCTTC. Translating it yields CAGSEAGPGGGNYGYTF.

CDR3 sequence reads: CASSREAGNTEAFF. As DNA, the CDR3 is TGTGCCAGCTCACGGGAGGCGGGGAACACTGAAGCTTTCTTT. This rearrangement joins TRBV18 to TRBJ1-1; no firm D call. Germline assignment: CDR1 KGHSH and CDR2 LQKENI. Trimming shortened V by 4 bases and J by 1 base, and 10 bases separated the two germline ends. The length of the CDR3 is 14 residues.

J is TRBJ1-1 and V is TRBV20-1; 7 nucleotides agree with TRBD1. There are 12 residues in the CDR3. Looked up from germline, CDR1 is DFQATT and CDR2 is SNEGSKA (reference sequence). Losses at the gene ends were 4 bases for V and 5 bases for J; bases not matched to a gene: 4. CDR3 coding DNA: TGCAGTGCTACAGGGGGGGGGACTGAAGCTTTCTTT. It specifies CSATGGGTEAFF.

The sample holds a few counts of this clonotype. The V call is TRBV20-1, the J call TRBJ2-5, with D perhaps assigned TRBD1 or TRBD2 (5 bases each). Germline V gene sequence: CDR1 DFQATT, CDR2 SNEGSKA (reference sequence). The CDR3 spans 11 residues. With 7 bases removed from V and 5 bases from J, the gap between germline ends came to 11 bases. The CDR3 sequence is CSVEGSETQYF. The CDR3 DNA reads TGCAGTGTAGAGGGGTCGGAGACCCAGTACTTC.

The rearrangement joins TRBV7-2 to TRBJ2-7, with 7 bases identical to TRBD1. The CDR3 runs 16 residues. The V segment lost 5 bases and the J segment 1 base; nucleotides outside the gene matches: 11. In germline, CDR1 is SGHTA, CDR2 FQGNSA. CDR3 nucleotide sequence: TGTGCCAGCAGCCTGGGGGTTTCGGGACAGTCCTACGAGCAGTACTTC. Translating it yields CASSLGVSGQSYEQYF.

This clonotype showed up many times. The V and J genes are TRBV12-3 or TRBV12-4 and TRBJ2-7, with TRBD1 matching 8 bases. CDR3 length equals 14 residues. J gave up 4 bases and V 6 bases, and 8 bases lay outside the gene matches. DNA of the CDR3: TGTGCCAGCAGCCCAGGGACAGGCTTTTACGAGCAGTACTTC. Amino acids: CASSPGTGFYEQYF.

This clonotype was seen ten or more times. V and J are TRBV7-9 and TRBJ2-7; maybe TRBD2 (5 bases). CDR1 SEHNR and CDR2 FQNEAQ come from the germline V gene (reference sequence). V lost 2 bases and J 5 bases, leaving 13 bases between the germline ends. This CDR3 is built from 14 residues. CDR3 nucleotide sequence: TGTGCCAGCAGCTTAAGGGAGAGGGAGCACGAGCAGTACTTC. This translates into CASSLREREHEQYF.

V is TRBV3-1 and J is TRBJ2-4; 8 bases match TRBD1. V dropped 2 bases and J dropped 13; count of bases not matched to a gene: 13. Per the germline V gene, CDR1 is LGHDT and CDR2 is YNNKEL (reference sequence). CDR3 length: 15 residues. The DNA for the CDR3 is TGTGCCAGCAGCCAACCCCGACAGGGGATTGAAACCCAGTACTTC. It yields the protein CASSQPRQGIETQYF.